The clone carrying this T cell receptor beta chain was seen many times. The CDR3 is made up of 15 amino acids. Germline V gene data show CDR1 as SNHLY and CDR2 as FYNNEI. Trimming took off 7 bases at V and 1 base at J, with 14 bases between the two ends. Preparation of the TCRbeta library involved a method that used unique molecular identifiers. Via MiXCR, TCRdb re-called the PCR reads, giving one row per CDR3 protein. The profile covers about 340,000 distinct CDR3 sequences, with 10% appearing a single time and 2% to 2.5% taken by the ten largest. These data are taken from a study of T-cell reconstitution after alpha-beta-depleted transplantation in children.

V gene TRBV2 combines with J gene TRBJ2-1, with a possible D match to TRBD2 (6 bases). The sequenced sample was PBMCs from the stem cell graft donor, obtained from the stem cell graft. This TCR was sampled from a human donor who donated a stem cell graft to a child with acute lymphoblastic leukemia. The CDR3 reads CASKRRGPSYNEQFF. DNA for the CDR3: TGTGCCAGCAAAAGGCGGGGACCTTCCTACAATGAGCAGTTCTTC.